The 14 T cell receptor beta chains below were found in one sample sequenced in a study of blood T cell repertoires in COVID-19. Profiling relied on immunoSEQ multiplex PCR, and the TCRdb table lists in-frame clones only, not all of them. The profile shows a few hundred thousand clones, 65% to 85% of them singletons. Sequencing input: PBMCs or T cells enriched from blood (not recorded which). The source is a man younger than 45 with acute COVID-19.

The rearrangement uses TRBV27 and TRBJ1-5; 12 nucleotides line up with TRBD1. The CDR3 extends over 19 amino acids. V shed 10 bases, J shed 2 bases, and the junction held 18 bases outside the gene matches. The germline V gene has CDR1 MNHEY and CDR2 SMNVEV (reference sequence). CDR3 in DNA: TGTGCCACGGCGGCTACCGGGACAGGGGGCTTCCTCGGCAATCAGCCCCAGCATTTT. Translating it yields CATAATGTGGFLGNQPQHF.

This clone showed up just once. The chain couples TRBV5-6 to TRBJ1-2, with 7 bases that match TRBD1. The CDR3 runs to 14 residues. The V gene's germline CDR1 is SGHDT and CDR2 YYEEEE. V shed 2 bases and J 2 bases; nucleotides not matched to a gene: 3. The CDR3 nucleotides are TGTGCCAGCAGCTTCGACAGGGCCAACTATGGCTACACCTTC. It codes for CASSFDRANYGYTF.

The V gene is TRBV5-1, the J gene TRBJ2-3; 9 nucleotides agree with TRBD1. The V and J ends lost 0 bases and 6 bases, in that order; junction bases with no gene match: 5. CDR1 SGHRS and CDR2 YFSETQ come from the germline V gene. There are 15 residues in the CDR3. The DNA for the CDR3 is TGCGCCAGCAGCTTGGCCGGGACAGGGTGGGATACGCAGTATTTT. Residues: CASSLAGTGWDTQYF.

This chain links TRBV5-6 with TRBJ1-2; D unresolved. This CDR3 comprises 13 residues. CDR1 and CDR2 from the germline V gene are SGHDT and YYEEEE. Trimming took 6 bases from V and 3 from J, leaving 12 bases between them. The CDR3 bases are TGTGCCAGCACGTTCGGGCGGGACTATGGCTACACCTTC. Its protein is CASTFGRDYGYTF.

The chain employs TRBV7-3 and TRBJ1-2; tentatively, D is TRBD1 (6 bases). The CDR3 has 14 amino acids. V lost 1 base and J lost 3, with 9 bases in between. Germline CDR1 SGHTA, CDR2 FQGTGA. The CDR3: CASSLIAGDYGYTF. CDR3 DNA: TGTGCCAGCAGCTTAATAGCAGGGGACTATGGCTACACCTTC. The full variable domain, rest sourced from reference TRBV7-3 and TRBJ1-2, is GAGVSQTPSNKVTEKGKYVELRCDPISGHTALYWYRQSLGQGPEFLIYFQGTGAADDSGLPNDRFFAVRPEGSVSTLKIQRTERGDSAVYLCASSLIAGDYGYTFGSGTRLTVV.

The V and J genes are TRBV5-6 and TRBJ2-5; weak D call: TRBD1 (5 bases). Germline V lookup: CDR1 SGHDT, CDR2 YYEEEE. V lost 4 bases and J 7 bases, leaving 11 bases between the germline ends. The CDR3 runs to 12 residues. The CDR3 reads CASSRSQGTQYF. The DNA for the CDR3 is TGTGCCAGCAGCCGCTCGCAGGGGACCCAGTACTTC.

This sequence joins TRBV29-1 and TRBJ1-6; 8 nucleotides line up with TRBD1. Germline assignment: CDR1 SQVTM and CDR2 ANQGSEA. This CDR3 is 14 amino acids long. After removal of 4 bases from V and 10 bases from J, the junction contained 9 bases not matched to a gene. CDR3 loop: CSVAPGQGESPLHF. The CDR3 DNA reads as TGCAGCGTTGCTCCCGGACAGGGTGAATCACCCCTCCACTTT.

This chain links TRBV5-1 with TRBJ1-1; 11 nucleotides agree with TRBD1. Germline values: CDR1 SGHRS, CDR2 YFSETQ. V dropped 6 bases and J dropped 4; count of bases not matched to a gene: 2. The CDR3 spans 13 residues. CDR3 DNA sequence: TGCGCCAGCACCGGGACAGGGGGCACTGAAGCTTTCTTT. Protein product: CASTGTGGTEAFF.

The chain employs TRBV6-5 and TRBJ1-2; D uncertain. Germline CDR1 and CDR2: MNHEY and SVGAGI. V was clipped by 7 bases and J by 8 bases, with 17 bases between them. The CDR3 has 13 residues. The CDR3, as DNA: TGTGCCAGCACTGGGCTGCTGCCAGAGGGCTACACCTTC. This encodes CASTGLLPEGYTF.

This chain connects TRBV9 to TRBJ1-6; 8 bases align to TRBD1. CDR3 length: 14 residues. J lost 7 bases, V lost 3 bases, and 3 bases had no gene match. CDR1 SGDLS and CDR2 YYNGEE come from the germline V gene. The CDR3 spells CASSAWDRNSPLHF. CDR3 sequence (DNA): TGTGCCAGCAGCGCCTGGGACAGGAATTCACCCCTCCACTTT.

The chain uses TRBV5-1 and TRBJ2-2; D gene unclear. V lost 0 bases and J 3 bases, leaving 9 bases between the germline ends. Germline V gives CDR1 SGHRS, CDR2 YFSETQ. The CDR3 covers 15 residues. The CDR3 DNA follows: TGCGCCAGCAGCTTGGTCGACATCCACACCGGGGAGCTGTTTTTT. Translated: CASSLVDIHTGELFF.

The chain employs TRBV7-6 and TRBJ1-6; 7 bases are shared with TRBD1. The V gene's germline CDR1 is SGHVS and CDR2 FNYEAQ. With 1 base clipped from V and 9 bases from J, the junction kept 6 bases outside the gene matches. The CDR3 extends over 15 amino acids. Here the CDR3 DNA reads TGTGCCAGCAGCTTAGGGCAGGGGGATCTTTCACCCCTCCACTTT. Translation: CASSLGQGDLSPLHF.

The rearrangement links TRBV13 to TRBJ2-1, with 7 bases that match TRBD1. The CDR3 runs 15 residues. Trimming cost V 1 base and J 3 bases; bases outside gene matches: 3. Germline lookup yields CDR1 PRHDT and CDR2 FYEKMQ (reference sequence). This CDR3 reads CASSLEGGHYNEQFF. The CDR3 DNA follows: TGTGCCAGCAGCTTAGAAGGGGGCCACTACAATGAGCAGTTCTTC.

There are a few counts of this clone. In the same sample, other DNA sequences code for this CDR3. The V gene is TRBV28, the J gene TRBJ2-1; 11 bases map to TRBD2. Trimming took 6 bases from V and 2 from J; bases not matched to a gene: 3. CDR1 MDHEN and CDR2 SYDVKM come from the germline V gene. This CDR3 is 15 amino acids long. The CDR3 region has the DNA TGTGCCAGCAGGCCACTAGCGGGAGCCTACAATGAGCAGTTCTTC. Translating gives CASRPLAGAYNEQFF.